What follows describes a single TCR beta chain. Its cognate antigen is unknown. These data come from a study of blood T cells in healthy people across ages. Whole-study results and caveats: Diversity figures based on one million T cells were deemed too low. The recorded TCR beta diversity per million T cells decreased in a roughly linear manner with age.

Then a second PCR, running about 6 to 12 cycles, was carried out with a sample-barcoded 5' primer and a J-beta primer mix. A single record per CDR3 protein comes from TCRdb applying MiXCR to the 5' RACE reads. The sample holds some 1.7 million distinct CDR3 sequences, under 30% seen once. The V and J ends lost 7 bases and 3 bases, in that order; junction bases with no gene match: 8. The CDR3 is 15 amino acids. This sequence originates from a woman in her 30s in good health. The sample comprised blood. The chain combines TRBV12-3 or TRBV12-4 with TRBJ1-4; TRBD1 matches 7 bases. The CDR3 sequence is CASKKTGVPNEKLFF. The DNA of the CDR3 is TGTGCCAGCAAAAAAACAGGGGTACCTAATGAAAAACTGTTTTTT.